Below, 32 T cell receptor beta chains from the same sample are listed, as sequenced in a study of type 1 regulatory T cells. In TCRdb, the reads were re-called with MiXCR into one record per CDR3 protein. The sample contains under 85,000 distinct CDR3 sequences, almost 50% of which appear only once. No antigen has been identified for these receptors. Input material: cultured non-Tr1 T cells, either the whole culture or a sorted T cell fraction (not recorded which). These receptors were obtained from a human donor in good health.

V usage is TRBV4-3 and J usage is TRBJ2-2; D not certain. Germline-derived CDR1 and CDR2 are LGHNA and YSLEER. V was shortened by 1 base and J by 6 bases, with 12 bases between the two germline ends. The CDR3 length is 15 residues. The CDR3 reads CASSQAPAPPGELFF. Here the CDR3 DNA reads TGCGCCAGCAGCCAAGCCCCTGCCCCACCCGGGGAGCTGTTTTTT.

The CDR3 here is CASSPGLGTSRPLHF. CDR3 sequence (DNA): TGTGCCAGCAGCCCAGGGCTTGGGACCTCGCGACCCCTCCACTTT. The J gene is TRBJ1-6, the V gene TRBV7-2; perhaps TRBD1 as D (5 bases). Trimming shortened V by 5 bases and J by 12 bases, and 20 bases separated the two germline ends. Per germline, CDR1 SGHTA and CDR2 FQGNSA. The CDR3 contains 15 residues.

The chain uses TRBV30 and TRBJ1-2; D gene ambiguous. The CDR3 covers 11 residues. Germline CDR1 is GTSNPN and CDR2 is SVGIG (reference sequence). The V end was cut by 0 bases, the J end by 7 bases, with 6 bases between. Here the CDR3 DNA reads TGTGCCTGGAGTGTAAGGGTTGGCTACACCTTC. This sequence encodes CAWSVRVGYTF.

The chain couples TRBV18 to TRBJ1-6; no clear D gene. CDR3 length: 14 residues. Germline V gene data show CDR1 as KGHSH and CDR2 as LQKENI. V lost 2 bases, J lost 11 bases, and 13 bases lay in between. The CDR3 reads CASSPAKGEAPLHF. For the CDR3, the DNA is TGTGCCAGCTCACCAGCGAAGGGCGAGGCACCCCTCCACTTT.

Worth noting for this clonotype: A much bigger clone sits one base away, suggesting this may be a read error. The CDR3 nucleotides read TGTGCCAGCATCCTAGCGCCTAAAGGTGGTGAGCAGTTCTTC. As protein: CASILAPKGGEQFF. The V and J genes are TRBV2 and TRBJ2-1, with D tentatively TRBD2 (6 bases). This CDR3 comprises 14 residues. The germline V and J ends were trimmed by 7 bases and 9 bases, with 19 bases remaining between them. CDR1 and CDR2 (germline): SNHLY, FYNNEI.

The chain uses TRBV6-1 and TRBJ2-5, with 8 positions matching TRBD2. With 8 bases clipped from V and 3 bases from J, the junction kept 11 bases outside the gene matches. CDR3 length: 15 amino acids. The germline V gene has CDR1 MNHNS and CDR2 SASEGT. This CDR3 reads CASRGGGTIKETQYF. CDR3 in DNA: TGTGCCAGCCGGGGGGGGGGGACCATTAAAGAGACCCAGTACTTC.

The CDR3 spells CASSDSGARDEQFF. The CDR3 coding sequence is TGTGCCAGCAGTGATAGCGGCGCACGGGATGAGCAGTTCTTC. The V and J genes are TRBV6-6 and TRBJ2-1; D may be TRBD2 (6 bases). In germline, CDR1 is MNHNY, CDR2 SVGAGI (reference sequence). The CDR3 runs to 14 residues. Trimming stripped 5 bases from V and 8 bases from J, with 16 bases between.

J is TRBJ1-4 and V is TRBV3-1; a possible D gene is TRBD1 (5 bases). The germline V gene has CDR1 LGHDT and CDR2 YNNKEL (reference sequence). The CDR3 runs 16 residues. Trimming left V 3 bases short and J 3 bases short, with 14 bases between. The chain's CDR3 is CASSQGRGVSNEKLFF. CDR3 DNA sequence: TGTGCCAGCAGCCAGGGCCGGGGGGTCTCTAATGAAAAACTGTTTTTT.

The genes are TRBV19 and TRBJ1-1; weak D call: TRBD1 (6 bases). The CDR3 sequence is 15 residues long. The germline CDR1 and CDR2 sequences are LNHDA and SQIVND (reference sequence). Trimming removed 5 bases at V and 1 base at J, with 14 bases between. The CDR3 DNA follows: TGTGCCAGTAGTGAAATAAACAGGGAGAACACTGAAGCTTTCTTT. It encodes CASSEINRENTEAFF.

This clonotype was detected ten times or more. This chain uses TRBV7-2 with TRBJ2-3, with D perhaps TRBD2 (5 bases). Germline CDR1 reads SGHTA; CDR2 reads FQGNSA. This CDR3 contains 14 residues. Trimming cost V 2 bases and J 4 bases, with 10 bases left between them. The CDR3 DNA sequence: TGTGCCAGCAGCTTAATGCTAGCTGCAGATACGCAGTATTTT. It yields the protein CASSLMLAADTQYF.

Notes on this clonotype: Since the CDR3 does not end with the conserved phenylalanine or tryptophan, this likely comes from a read error. This sequence joins TRBV20-1 and TRBJ2-1; D is ambiguous. There are 12 residues in the CDR3. Germline CDR1 reads DFQATT; CDR2 reads SNEGSKA (reference sequence). Trimming took off 0 bases at V and 12 bases at J, with 12 bases between the two ends. The CDR3, as DNA: TGCAGTGCTAGAGATGAGGTAGCTCGGCAGTTCATC. Translated, it gives CSARDEVARQFI.

The V call is TRBV5-1, the J call TRBJ2-3; 10 bases are shared with TRBD1. Germline loops: CDR1 SGHRS, CDR2 YFSETQ. The CDR3 has 16 residues. V shed 4 bases and J 5 bases; nucleotides not matched to a gene: 10. CDR3 in DNA: TGCGCCAGCAGCCTGACAGGGGGCCAAACCGGAGATACGCAGTATTTT. Amino acids: CASSLTGGQTGDTQYF.

Here the CDR3 DNA reads TGTGCCATCGATGTACGGGGGGGCGCCGGGGAGCTGTTTTTT. Translated: CAIDVRGGAGELFF. The gene calls are TRBV7-9 and TRBJ2-2; 8 bases agree with TRBD2. Trimming cost V 10 bases and J 6 bases; bases outside gene matches: 10. In germline, CDR1 is SEHNR, CDR2 FQNEAQ (reference sequence). The CDR3 loop spans 14 amino acids.

The gene calls are TRBV15 and TRBJ1-5, with D perhaps TRBD1 (5 bases). Germline CDR1 reads LNHNV; CDR2 reads YYDKDF (reference sequence). The CDR3 extends over 15 amino acids. Trimming took 0 bases from V and 9 from J, leaving 15 bases between them. For the CDR3, the DNA is TGTGCCACCAGCAGAGATCGTCAGGGCGGTCTGCCCCAGCATTTT. It is translated as CATSRDRQGGLPQHF.

The rearrangement joins TRBV5-1 to TRBJ2-3, with D perhaps assigned TRBD1 or TRBD2 (5 bases each). From germline, CDR1 is SGHRS and CDR2 YFSETQ. This CDR3 region has 14 residues. V dropped 4 bases and J dropped 0 bases, with 9 bases sitting between them. CDR3 in DNA: TGCGCCAGCAGCCGGGACCAGAGCACAGATACGCAGTATTTT. This sequence encodes CASSRDQSTDTQYF.

The chain employs TRBV10-3 and TRBJ1-1; no clear D. CDR3 length: 12 residues. V was shortened by 2 bases and J by 5 bases, with 6 bases between the two germline ends. From germline, CDR1 is ENHRY and CDR2 SYGVKD. For the CDR3, the DNA is TGTGCCATCAGTGAGCGGGAAACTGAAGCTTTCTTT. Encoded protein: CAISERETEAFF.

In this sample, this clonotype turned up a few times. This sequence joins TRBV7-8 and TRBJ2-5; the match to TRBD2 covers 8 bases. J was trimmed by 5 bases and V by 1 base; bases with no gene match: 9. The CDR3 contains 16 residues. Germline V gene data show CDR1 as SGHVS and CDR2 as FQNEAQ. The CDR3 nucleotides read TGTGCCAGCAGCTTAGACGGGGGGGCCTTCTCGGAGACCCAGTACTTC. Translated, it gives CASSLDGGAFSETQYF.

This clonotype has only a few counts. The CDR3 loop reads CASIKSPFRTGTNYGYTF. The CDR3 region has the DNA TGTGCCAGCATCAAATCCCCCTTTCGGACAGGGACTAACTATGGCTACACCTTC. The chain has TRBV12-3 or TRBV12-4 and TRBJ1-2; 8 positions match TRBD1. Trimming took 7 bases from V and 0 from J; bases not matched to a gene: 16. The CDR3 covers 18 residues.

This clonotype was counted many times. The chain carries TRBV5-1 and TRBJ2-2, with 8 nucleotides matching TRBD2. From germline, CDR1 is SGHRS and CDR2 YFSETQ. Trimming at V came to 3 bases and at J to 0 bases, leaving 4 bases not matched to a gene. The CDR3 is 16 amino acids. CDR3 loop: CASSSGGGANTGELFF. DNA for the CDR3: TGCGCCAGCAGCTCCGGGGGGGGCGCGAACACCGGGGAGCTGTTTTTT.

The chain links TRBV27 to TRBJ2-2; D is unresolved. This CDR3 has 9 amino acids. Germline V lookup: CDR1 MNHEY, CDR2 SMNVEV (reference sequence). Trimming shortened V by 2 bases and J by 11 bases, and 0 bases separated the two germline ends. The CDR3 region is CASSLELFF. CDR3 nucleotides: TGTGCCAGCAGTTTAGAGCTGTTTTTT.

In its sample, this clonotype was seen a few times. The chain has TRBV19 and TRBJ2-1; weak D call: TRBD2 (5 bases). Germline loops: CDR1 LNHDA, CDR2 SQIVND (reference sequence). CDR3 length: 13 residues. With 2 bases removed from V and 7 bases from J, the gap between germline ends came to 9 bases. CDR3 DNA: TGTGCCAGTAGTATATCCGGGAATAATGAGCAGTTCTTC. It specifies CASSISGNNEQFF.

This chain joins TRBV4-1 and TRBJ2-3; 9 bases align to TRBD1. The CDR3 runs to 15 residues. The germline gives CDR1 MGHRA, CDR2 YSYEKL. V shed 5 bases, J shed 3 bases, and the junction held 6 bases outside the gene matches. The CDR3 DNA follows: TGCGCCAGCAGCTTTCCGGGACAGGGAACAGATACGCAGTATTTT. Encoded protein: CASSFPGQGTDTQYF.

This sequence joins TRBV6-2 or TRBV6-3 and TRBJ1-1; no firm D call. Trimming stripped 6 bases from V and 5 bases from J, with 13 bases between. Germline CDR1 MNHEY, CDR2 SVGEGT. The CDR3 runs 13 residues. The CDR3 DNA sequence: TGTGCCAGCAGCCTCCTGACGGGGACTGAAGCTTTCTTT. Protein product: CASSLLTGTEAFF.

The sample holds a few counts of this clonotype. The V and J genes are TRBV7-8 and TRBJ2-5; 9 bases map to TRBD1. Germline CDR1 is SGHVS and CDR2 is FQNEAQ. J lost 5 bases, V lost 1 base, and 17 bases had no gene match. The CDR3 sequence is 19 residues long. CDR3 nucleotide sequence: TGTGCCAGCAGCTTAGTTCGGGACAGGGTTTCTCTTTCGTGGGAGACCCAGTACTTC. It translates to CASSLVRDRVSLSWETQYF.

The table lists this clonotype with many counts. V gene TRBV18 combines with J gene TRBJ1-1; 7 bases are shared with TRBD1. V lost 7 bases and J lost 1; bases outside the gene matches: 3. Per germline, CDR1 KGHSH and CDR2 LQKENI. This CDR3 contains 13 residues. CDR3 protein: CASFEGANTEAFF. The CDR3 DNA follows: TGTGCCAGCTTCGAGGGGGCGAACACTGAAGCTTTCTTT.

The rearrangement joins TRBV4-2 to TRBJ2-1; TRBD1 agrees at 12 bases. There are 17 residues in the CDR3. V gave up 0 bases and J gave up 7 bases; unmatched junction bases: 7. CDR1 is LGHNA, CDR2 YNFKEQ, per germline. Here the CDR3 reads CASSQDSGTGGWNEQFF. The CDR3 coding sequence is TGTGCCAGCAGCCAAGATTCGGGGACAGGGGGCTGGAATGAGCAGTTCTTC.

The chain is built from TRBV2 and TRBJ2-5, with D maybe TRBD1 (6 bases). Germline-derived CDR1 and CDR2 are SNHLY and FYNNEI. Trimming removed 6 bases from V and 5 bases from J, with 16 bases in between. This CDR3 region has 14 residues. The CDR3 region is CASSYREKGETQYF. CDR3 DNA sequence: TGTGCCAGCAGCTACAGGGAAAAAGGGGAGACCCAGTACTTC.

This clonotype was detected only a few times. The chain is built from TRBV27 and TRBJ2-7; 7 bases align to TRBD1. Trimming removed 6 bases from V and 7 bases from J; junction bases left unmatched: 12. The germline CDR1 and CDR2 sequences are MNHEY and SMNVEV (reference sequence). The CDR3 is 14 residues long. CDR3 sequence: CASSPTGSRWEQYF. The CDR3 nucleotides read TGTGCCAGCAGCCCGACAGGGAGTAGATGGGAGCAGTACTTC.

CDR3 sequence reads: CASSLGLAGITDTQYF. The CDR3, as DNA: TGTGCCAGCAGTTTAGGACTAGCGGGGATCACAGATACGCAGTATTTT. This chain links TRBV27 with TRBJ2-3; 12 nucleotides agree with TRBD2. The CDR3 spans 16 residues. Germline loops: CDR1 MNHEY, CDR2 SMNVEV (reference sequence). Losses at the gene ends were 2 bases for V and 2 bases for J; bases not matched to a gene: 2.

This chain joins TRBV18 and TRBJ1-5; D is ambiguous. This CDR3 has 14 residues. Germline V gene data show CDR1 as KGHSH and CDR2 as LQKENI. The ends were cut back, 6 bases at V and 0 bases at J, with 9 bases in the middle. The CDR3 sequence: CASSRSPSNQPQHF. DNA for the CDR3: TGTGCCAGCTCGCGCTCACCTAGCAATCAGCCCCAGCATTTT. Together with reference TRBV18 and TRBJ1-5, the CDR3 gives the full variable domain: NAGVMQNPRHLVRRRGQEARLRCSPMKGHSHVYWYRQLPEEGLKFMVYLQKENIIDESGMPKERFSAEFPKEGPSILRIQQVVRGDSAAYFCASSRSPSNQPQHFGDGTRLSIL.

This clonotype has just a few counts. This sequence joins TRBV18 and TRBJ1-2, with D unresolved. V lost 6 bases and J lost 6, with 14 bases in between. Germline V CDR1 and CDR2: KGHSH, LQKENI. CDR3 length equals 13 residues. The CDR3 here is CASSDLMWDGYTF. DNA for the CDR3: TGTGCCAGCTCTGACCTGATGTGGGATGGCTACACCTTC. The full variable domain, completed using reference TRBV18 and TRBJ1-2, is NAGVMQNPRHLVRRRGQEARLRCSPMKGHSHVYWYRQLPEEGLKFMVYLQKENIIDESGMPKERFSAEFPKEGPSILRIQQVVRGDSAAYFCASSDLMWDGYTFGSGTRLTVV.

This clonotype came up a few times. The chain recombines TRBV7-8 with TRBJ1-6, with D perhaps matching TRBD1 (6 bases). Deletions cut 6 bases from V and 0 bases from J, with 15 bases between. The CDR3 is 17 amino acids. CDR1 and CDR2 (germline): SGHVS, FQNEAQ. Here the CDR3 DNA reads TGTGCCAGCAGTCGGGAACAGGGCTTCTCCTATAATTCACCCCTCCACTTT. It codes for CASSREQGFSYNSPLHF.